These 9 T cell receptor beta chains were sequenced from one sample in a study of blood T cell repertoires in COVID-19. Profiling relied on immunoSEQ multiplex PCR, and the TCRdb table lists in-frame clones only, not all of them. This sample carries tens of thousands of clones, 85% to 90% of them seen once, and the ten largest clones take about 4.9%. The sequencing sample was made of peripheral blood. The receptors originated from a man aged 50-60 years with acute or convalescent COVID-19.

This clone was detected only once. The gene calls are TRBV7-2 and TRBJ2-7; 7 bases agree with TRBD1. J was trimmed by 5 bases and V by 5 bases; bases with no gene match: 9. In germline, CDR1 is SGHTA, CDR2 FQGNSA. CDR3 length: 14 residues. This CDR3 reads CASSVRQGPHEQYF. The CDR3 region has the DNA TGTGCCAGCAGCGTCCGACAGGGCCCCCACGAGCAGTACTTC.

The chain combines TRBV5-5 with TRBJ2-5, with 8 bases identical to TRBD2. Germline lookup yields CDR1 SGHKS and CDR2 YYEKEE (reference sequence). CDR3 length equals 15 residues. V trimming: 5 bases; J trimming: 5 bases; junction bases outside the gene matches: 11. CDR3 region: CASRLLSGGGETQYF. The CDR3 nucleotides read TGTGCCAGCAGACTCCTCAGCGGGGGAGGGGAGACCCAGTACTTC.

This clone was counted between two and nine times. The chain joins TRBV5-1 to TRBJ1-1, with 7 bases aligning to TRBD1. The trim removed 8 bases at V and 0 bases at J, leaving 4 bases unmatched. The germline V gene encodes CDR1 SGHRS and CDR2 YFSETQ. The length of the CDR3 is 13 residues. CDR3 DNA sequence: TGCGCCAGTTTGGGGACAGTGAACACTGAAGCTTTCTTT. This translates into CASLGTVNTEAFF.

This sequence joins TRBV18 and TRBJ1-5; D ambiguous. The V gene's germline CDR1 is KGHSH and CDR2 LQKENI. This CDR3 is 14 amino acids long. V was cut by 2 bases and J by 2 bases, with 7 bases left in between. In DNA form, the CDR3 reads TGTGCCAGCTCACCATCGGGAGGCAATCAGCCCCAGCATTTT. Translation: CASSPSGGNQPQHF.

There are a few counts of this clone. The chain links TRBV7-8 to TRBJ2-5; D is perhaps TRBD2 (7 bases). The V end was cut by 4 bases, the J end by 6 bases, with 18 bases between. The CDR3 runs 15 residues. Per the germline V gene, CDR1 is SGHVS and CDR2 is FQNEAQ. The CDR3 region is CASSYRVAGAKTQYF. The CDR3 bases are TGTGCCAGCAGCTACAGGGTGGCGGGAGCGAAGACCCAGTACTTC.

V and J are TRBV5-1 and TRBJ1-4; a weak D match, TRBD1 (5 bases). The V end was cut by 4 bases, the J end by 2 bases, with 9 bases between. CDR3 length: 14 amino acids. Germline V gene lookup returns CDR1 SGHRS and CDR2 YFSETQ. In nucleotides, the CDR3 is TGCGCCAGCAGCCCAGGGTGGACTAATGAAAAACTGTTTTTT. Its translation: CASSPGWTNEKLFF.

In its sample, this clone was seen a few times. The chain employs TRBV11-2 and TRBJ2-1, with D possibly matching TRBD2 (5 bases). Germline CDR1 SGHAT, CDR2 FQNNGV. V was shortened by 7 bases and J by 3 bases, with 13 bases between the two germline ends. The CDR3 consists of 14 residues. CDR3 residues: CASTPGMGYNEQFF. CDR3 nucleotides: TGTGCCAGCACCCCGGGGATGGGCTACAATGAGCAGTTCTTC.

The V call is TRBV5-8, the J call TRBJ1-3; D ambiguous. Germline values: CDR1 SGHTS, CDR2 YDEGEE. This CDR3 contains 15 residues. Trimming pared 5 bases from V and 0 bases from J, leaving 12 bases between. The CDR3 here is CASSFQRGSGNTIYF. The CDR3 region has the DNA TGTGCCAGCAGTTTTCAACGGGGCTCTGGAAACACCATATATTTT.

The chain combines TRBV7-9 with TRBJ1-2; tentatively, D is TRBD1 (5 bases). The V end lost 4 bases, the J end lost 8 bases, and 11 bases lay between the germline ends. There are 12 residues in the CDR3. Germline values: CDR1 SEHNR, CDR2 FQNEAQ (reference sequence). The CDR3 reads CASSSQKGGYTF. The CDR3 nucleotides read TGTGCCAGCAGCTCTCAGAAGGGGGGCTACACCTTC.